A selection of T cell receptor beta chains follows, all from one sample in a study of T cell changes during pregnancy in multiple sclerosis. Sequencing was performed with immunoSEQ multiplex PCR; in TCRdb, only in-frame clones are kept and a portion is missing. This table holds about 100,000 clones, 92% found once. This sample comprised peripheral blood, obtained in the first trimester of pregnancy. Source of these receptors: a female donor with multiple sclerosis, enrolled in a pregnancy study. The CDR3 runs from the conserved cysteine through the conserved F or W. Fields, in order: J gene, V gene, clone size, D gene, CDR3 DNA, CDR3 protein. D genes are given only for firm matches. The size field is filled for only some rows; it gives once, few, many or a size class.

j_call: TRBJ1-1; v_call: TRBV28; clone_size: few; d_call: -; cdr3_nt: TGTGCCAGCAGTTTGTACAGACGCACTGAAGCTTTCTTT; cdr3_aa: CASSLYRRTEAFF
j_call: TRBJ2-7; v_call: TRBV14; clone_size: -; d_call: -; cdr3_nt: TGTGCCAGCAGCCGGGTGTCGACTAGGTGGTACGAGCAGTACTTC; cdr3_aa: CASSRVSTRWYEQYF
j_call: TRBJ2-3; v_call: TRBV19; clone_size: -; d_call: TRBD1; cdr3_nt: TGTGCCAGTAGTATAGGGCAGGGGGCCCTTCGGGATACGCAGTATTTT; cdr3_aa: CASSIGQGALRDTQYF
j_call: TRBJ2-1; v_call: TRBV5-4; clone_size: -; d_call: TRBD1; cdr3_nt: TGTGCCTTGGACAGGGAGAATGAGCAGTTCTTC; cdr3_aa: CALDRENEQFF
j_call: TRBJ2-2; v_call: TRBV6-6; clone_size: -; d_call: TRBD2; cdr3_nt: TGTGCCAGCAGAATGGGACTAGTGGGCACCGGGGAGCTGTTTTTT; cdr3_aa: CASRMGLVGTGELFF
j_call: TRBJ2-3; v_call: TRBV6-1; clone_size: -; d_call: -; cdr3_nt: TGTGCCAGCAGGGAAGAGACTAGGACTTCTAGCACAGATACGCAGTATTTT; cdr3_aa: CASREETRTSSTDTQYF
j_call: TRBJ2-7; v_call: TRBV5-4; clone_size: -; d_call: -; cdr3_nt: TGTGCCAGCACCTCCCGCCCCGGGAGTGGCGAGCAGTACTTC; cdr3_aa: CASTSRPGSGEQYF
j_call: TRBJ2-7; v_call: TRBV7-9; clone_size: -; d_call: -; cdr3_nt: TGTGCCAGCAGTTCGGAGTCCTACGAGCAGTACTTC; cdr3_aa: CASSSESYEQYF
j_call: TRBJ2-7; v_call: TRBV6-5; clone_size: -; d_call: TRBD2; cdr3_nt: TGTGCCAGCAGTTCAGAGGCTAGCGGGAACTACGAGCAGTACTTC; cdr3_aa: CASSSEASGNYEQYF
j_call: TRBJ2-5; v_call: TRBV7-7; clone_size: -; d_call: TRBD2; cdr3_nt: TGTGCTAGCAGCCCGGGAGGAACGGAGACCCAGTACTTC; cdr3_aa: CASSPGGTETQYF
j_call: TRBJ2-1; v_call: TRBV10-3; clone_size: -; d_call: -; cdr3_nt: TGTGCCATCAGTGACGAGGTCTCCTACAATGAGCAGTTCTTC; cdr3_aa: CAISDEVSYNEQFF
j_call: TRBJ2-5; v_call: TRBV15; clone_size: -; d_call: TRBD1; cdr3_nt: TGTGCCACCAGCAGTGGCCAGGGGGCGTTGGGGGAGACCCAGTACTTC; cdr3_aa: CATSSGQGALGETQYF
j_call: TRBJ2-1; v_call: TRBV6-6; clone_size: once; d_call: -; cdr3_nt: TGTGCCAGCAGCCCGCTTACTCGAAGCTCCTACAATGAGCAGTTCTTC; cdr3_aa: CASSPLTRSSYNEQFF
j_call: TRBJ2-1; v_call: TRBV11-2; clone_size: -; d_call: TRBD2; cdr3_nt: TGTGCCAGCAGCTTAGAGGGCACAGGTACTCGGGGGGTAGCTCAAGATGAGCAGTTCTTC; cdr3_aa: CASSLEGTGTRGVAQDEQFF
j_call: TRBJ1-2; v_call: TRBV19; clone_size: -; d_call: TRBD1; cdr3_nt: TGTGCCAGTAGTCGTATTCCGGGACAGGGTCAGTATGGCTACACCTTC; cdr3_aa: CASSRIPGQGQYGYTF
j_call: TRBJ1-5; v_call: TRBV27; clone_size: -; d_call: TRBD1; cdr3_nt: TGTGCCAGCAGCCGGGGGACAGCTAATCAGCCCCAGCATTTT; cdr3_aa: CASSRGTANQPQHF
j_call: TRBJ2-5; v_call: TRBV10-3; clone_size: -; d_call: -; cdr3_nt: TGTGCCATCAGTGAGTCGGAGAGACGGGGGGAGACCCAGTACTTC; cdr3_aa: CAISESERRGETQYF
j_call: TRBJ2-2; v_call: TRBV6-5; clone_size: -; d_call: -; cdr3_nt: TGTGCCAGCAGTTACCTCGGGTCCGCGGCCGGGGAGCTGTTTTTT; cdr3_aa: CASSYLGSAAGELFF
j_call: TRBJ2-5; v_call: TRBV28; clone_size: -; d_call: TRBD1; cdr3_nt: TGTGCCAGCAGCACCGGGACAGGGGGCGCCCGGGAGACCCAGTACTTC; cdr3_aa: CASSTGTGGARETQYF
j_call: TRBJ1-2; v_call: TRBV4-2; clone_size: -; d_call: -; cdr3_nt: TGTGCCAGCAGCCAAGGGACAGCCTCTAACTATGGCTACACCTTC; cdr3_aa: CASSQGTASNYGYTF
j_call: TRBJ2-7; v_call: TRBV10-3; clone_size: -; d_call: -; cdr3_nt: TGTGCCATCAGTTTCCTACACGAGCAGTACTTC; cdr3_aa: CAISFLHEQYF
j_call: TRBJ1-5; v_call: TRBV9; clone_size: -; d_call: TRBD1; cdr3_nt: TGTGCCAGCAGCTTAGGGGCAGGACAGGGGGACAATCAGCCCCAGCATTTT; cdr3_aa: CASSLGAGQGDNQPQHF
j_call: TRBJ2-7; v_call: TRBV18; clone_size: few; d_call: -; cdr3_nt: TGTGCCAGCTCACCTGGAGGAACAGAGAACTACGAGCAGTACTTC; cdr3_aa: CASSPGGTENYEQYF
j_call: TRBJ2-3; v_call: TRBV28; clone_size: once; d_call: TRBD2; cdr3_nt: TGTGCCAGCAGTTACCAAGCGGGAGGTGTTACAGATACGCAGTATTTT; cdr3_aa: CASSYQAGGVTDTQYF
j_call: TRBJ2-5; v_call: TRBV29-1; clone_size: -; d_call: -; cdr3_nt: TGCAGCGTTGGGAGACTAGGAGAGACCCAGTACTTC; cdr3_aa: CSVGRLGETQYF
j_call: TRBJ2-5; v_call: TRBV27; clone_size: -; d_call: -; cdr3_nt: TGTGCCAGCAGTTTCTTAGGAGCTCAAGAGACCCAGTACTTC; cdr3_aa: CASSFLGAQETQYF
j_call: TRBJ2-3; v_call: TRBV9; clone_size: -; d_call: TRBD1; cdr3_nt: TGTGCCAGCAGCGTAGAGGGGACAGGGCGAACAGATACGCAGTATTTT; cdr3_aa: CASSVEGTGRTDTQYF
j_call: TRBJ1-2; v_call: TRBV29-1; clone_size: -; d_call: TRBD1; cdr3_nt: TGCAGCGCCGGACCTGGACAGGGACGAGGCTACACCTTC; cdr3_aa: CSAGPGQGRGYTF
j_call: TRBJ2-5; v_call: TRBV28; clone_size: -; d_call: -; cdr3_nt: TGTGCCAGCAGCCCCCTAGGGGCGGGGCCAAACCAAGAGACCCAGTACTTC; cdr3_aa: CASSPLGAGPNQETQYF
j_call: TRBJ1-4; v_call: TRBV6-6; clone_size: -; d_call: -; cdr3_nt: TGTGCCAGCAGCCCCGGGATCCACCCCGATGAAAAACTGTTTTTT; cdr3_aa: CASSPGIHPDEKLFF
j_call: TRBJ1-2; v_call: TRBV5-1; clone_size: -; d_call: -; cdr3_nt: TGCGCCAGCAGCTCGGCAGGGTCTTTTAGCTATGGCTACACCTTC; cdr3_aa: CASSSAGSFSYGYTF
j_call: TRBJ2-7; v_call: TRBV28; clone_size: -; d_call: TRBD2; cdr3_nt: TGTGCCAGCACACTTGGGACTACCTACGAGCAGTACTTC; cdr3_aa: CASTLGTTYEQYF